Sequencing of this T cell receptor (beta chain) was carried out in a study of cytomegalovirus exposure and HLA in healthy donors (dated by TCRdb to 2016 to 2017). General notes on the study: A later analysis indicated that the 95 to 150 validation repertoires were generated on the platform also employed for the approximately 690 repertoires of the first cohort. The study was designed to test whether signatures of past pathogen exposure could be identified by cataloging public T cell receptors. A separate validation cohort of roughly 120 different subjects was used in addition to the 666-subject first cohort. The study combined high-throughput TCR immunosequencing, statistical association of individual TCRs with disease status, and machine learning to predict cytomegalovirus infection status. The full study reports these points: The study gave a list of under 200 TCR beta chains associated with cytomegalovirus. A later analysis found that TCRs clustered in the first cohort also tended to co-occur in the roughly 120 validation repertoires, with roughly 95% of cluster scores above 0. The authors suggested that the approach could potentially be generalized to other disease states and immunological phenotypes. In both the original and validation cohorts, the classifier was reported to diagnose cytomegalovirus status with high specificity and sensitivity. While some public TCRs were present in many individuals, most TCR sequences turned up only very rarely across donors. A few of the identified cytomegalovirus-associated TCR beta chains were confirmed in vitro to be specific for cytomegalovirus antigens. A later analysis had no HLA typing for the validation cohort, so co-occurrence there was scored across all 120 or so repertoires.

The method was the immunoSEQ multiplex PCR assay. Under the source paper's analysis protocol: To diagnose cytomegalovirus status from the catalog of TCR beta chain sequences, a statistical classification framework was built. Sourced from immuneACCESS, this table was stored by TCRdb with only in-frame sequences that have V and J called. A share of the clones is absent; for the studies checked, an unresolved V gene accounts for under half, and the remainder has no known explanation. For V, J and clone size, that table is used; D and trimming come from the DNA. The sample table lists over 100,000 clones, 89% of them with a count of one. Of the sample, roughly 1.2% is held by the ten largest clones. The donors belonged to the validation cohort of about 110 subjects, which was separate from the approximately 660-subject first cohort. As regards this clone: Its antigen is still unknown. An end of the junction differs from the germline gene, which may be a read error.

This receptor was obtained from a woman younger than 35 in good health and CMV-seronegative. What was sequenced was PBMCs.

Read as DNA, the sequence is TGTGCTAGCAGTCTGAGCGGGGGGGCCCATGAGCAGTTCTTC. This yields the protein CASSLSGGAHEQFF. The chain employs TRBV7-7 and TRBJ2-1; the central 10 bases match TRBD2. The germline V gene encodes CDR1 SSHAT and CDR2 FNYEAQ (reference sequence). The cysteine opens and the phenylalanine closes a CDR3 of 14 amino acids. Only the CDR3 part of the read is kept: 42 bases, read in frame from the first base. With all but the CDR3 taken from the reference TRBV7-7 and TRBJ2-1 genes, the full variable domain is: GAGVSQSPRYKVTKRGQDVTLRCDPISSHATLYWYQQALGQGPEFLTYFNYEAQPDKSGLPSDRFSAERPEGSISTLTIQRTEQRDSAMYRCASSLSGGAHEQFFGPGTRLTVL.